This T cell receptor (beta chain) was observed in a study of blood T cell repertoires in COVID-19. Study background: Whether acute or convalescent, the COVID-19 samples came from the United States, Italy and Spain. The analysed material was cDNA or gDNA that came from T cells, B-cell-depleted T cells, or PBMCs.

Original analysis: Scientists estimated how many nucleated cells there were by amplifying reference gene primers. The protocol was immunoSEQ multiplex PCR, while the TCRdb copy is restricted to in-frame clones and leaves out a portion. That table is the source of V, J and clone size, and D and trimming were worked out from the DNA. The sample holds 200,000 or so clones; roughly 80% are singletons and the top ten take roughly a tenth. V lost 2 bases, J lost 0 bases, and 14 bases lay in between. This CDR3 region has 17 residues. The germline V gene encodes CDR1 SEHNR and CDR2 FQNEAQ (reference sequence).

The sample taken for sequencing was peripheral blood. The rearrangement uses TRBV7-9 and TRBJ1-3; D gene ambiguous. The source is a woman older than 75 with acute or convalescent COVID-19. DNA for the CDR3: TGTGCCAGCAGCTTATGGAAGGCGGTCTACTCTGGAAACACCATATATTTT. Amino acids: CASSLWKAVYSGNTIYF. The complete variable domain, with remaining parts taken from reference TRBV7-9 and TRBJ1-3, reads DTGVSQNPRHKITKRGQNVTFRCDPISEHNRLYWYRQTLGQGPEFLTYFQNEAQLEKSRLLSDRFSAERPKGSFSTLEIQRTEQGDSAMYLCASSLWKAVYSGNTIYFGEGSWLTVV.